This T cell receptor beta chain was obtained from a study of immune characterization of retroperitoneal liposarcoma. V was cut by 0 bases and J by 6 bases, with 9 bases left in between. The CDR3 loop spans 13 amino acids. The germline CDR1 and CDR2 sequences are SGHNT and YENEEA. TCRdb reprocessed the PCR reads via MiXCR and lists one record per CDR3 protein. Of 8,500 to 14,000 distinct CDR3 sequences listed, approximately 46% were seen once; the top ten hold roughly 10%. The clonotype comes from a female donor with retroperitoneal liposarcoma. The V and J genes are TRBV11-3 and TRBJ2-7; D is uncertain. Source material: tumor tissue. The CDR3: CASSLDSPSEQYF. The CDR3 region has the DNA TGTGCCAGCAGCTTAGATTCCCCCAGCGAGCAGTACTTC.